This TCR beta chain was observed in a study of CD4+ T cells in melanoma. CDR3 length: 16 amino acids. Trimming took 4 bases from V and 1 from J; bases not matched to a gene: 3. Per germline, CDR1 LGHNA and CDR2 YNFKEQ. Comment on this clone: Its antigen remains unidentified.

Study outcomes and limitations: CD8+ T cell, macrophage and B cell function reportedly correlated with neoantigen-specific CD4+ T cells. Diverse differentiation states were reported for melanoma neoantigen-specific CD4+ T cells.

This table comes from immunoSEQ multiplex PCR, and its TCRdb copy is limited to in-frame clones, with some not included. The table records 110,000 to 150,000 clones, 80% to 95% of them present only once. The source of this sequence is a human donor with melanoma. The chain is built from TRBV4-2 and TRBJ2-5; 13 bases are a match to TRBD2. The CDR3 protein is CASSPRLAGGQETQYF. The CDR3 DNA follows: TGTGCCAGCAGCCCCCGACTAGCGGGGGGCCAAGAGACCCAGTACTTC.